This TCR beta chain was sequenced for a study of early T cells in non-severe SARS-CoV-2 infection. Study as a whole: Chains from this unsorted whole-blood bulk RNA could not be paired. Study results and limitations: In VDJdb matching, anti-spike CD8 responses were favored while private and CD4 specificities went missing.

The CDR3 is 13 amino acids. Per germline, CDR1 SEHNR and CDR2 FQNEAQ (reference sequence). The V gene end was trimmed by 4 bases and the J gene end by 3 bases; junction bases not matched to a gene: 3. Individual cDNA molecules carried attached unique molecular identifiers. One entry per CDR3 protein results from TCRdb running MiXCR on the 5' RACE reads. The profile shows 15,000 to 20,000 distinct CDR3 sequences, approximately 4.7% of them singletons. This clonotype was counted a few times. Its specificity is unknown. The gene calls are TRBV7-9 and TRBJ2-7; 7 bases match TRBD1. The TCR was taken from an adult who was a healthcare worker with PCR-confirmed SARS-CoV-2 infection or an uninfected control (not recorded which). Source material: whole blood. CDR3 nucleotide sequence: TGTGCCAGCAGCTCCGGGGACAGCTACGAGCAGTACGTC. Translation: CASSSGDSYEQYV.